These T cell receptor beta chains were read from a single sample in a study of identifying expanded T cells in peripheral blood. This table comes from immunoSEQ multiplex PCR, and its TCRdb copy is limited to in-frame clones, with some not included. This sample has approximately 110,000 clones, with roughly 90% found just once. Sequenced: blood. These receptors came from a person aged 18-70 years in good health. Both conserved end residues are part of each CDR3. The D gene is left open where the match is weak. Only some rows state a clone size, as once, few, many or a class for expanded clones.

>TRBD1|.|TRBJ2-5|TRBV6-1
TGTGCCAGCAGTGCCTCCGGGACAGGGATCGGGGAGACCCAGTACTTC
CASSASGTGIGETQYF
>TRBD1|.|TRBJ1-2|TRBV27
TGTGCCAGCAGTTTTGCAGGGGGCTTTAACTATGGCTACACCTTC
CASSFAGGFNYGYTF
>.|.|TRBJ1-1|TRBV4-1
TGCGCCAGCAGCCCTGACAGGACCGAGAACACTGAAGCTTTCTTT
CASSPDRTENTEAFF
>.|.|TRBJ2-3|TRBV4-1
TGCGCCAGCAGCCAAGATCGCCACCTAAGCACAGATACGCAGTATTTT
CASSQDRHLSTDTQYF
>.|.|TRBJ2-3|TRBV2
TGTGCCAGCAGAGTTGACGGGCGGGCGCAGTATTTT
CASRVDGRAQYF
>.|.|TRBJ1-3|TRBV9
TGTGCCAGCAGCGTAGATCCCCCCAGGGAGACAAACACCATATATTTT
CASSVDPPRETNTIYF
>.|.|TRBJ2-5|TRBV5-1
TGCGCCAGCAGAGAGGGGTCGTACCAAGAGACCCAGTACTTC
CASREGSYQETQYF
>.|.|TRBJ2-2|TRBV11-2
TGTGCCAGCAGCTTAGAAGACGGAAACACCGGGGAGCTGTTTTTT
CASSLEDGNTGELFF
>.|.|TRBJ1-1|TRBV7-2
TGTGCCAGCGGCAAAGGAACGACCCGGGCTTTCTTT
CASGKGTTRAFF
>.|.|TRBJ1-3|TRBV18
TGTGCCAGCTCACCACCCCAGGGCGCAGCAGGAAACACCATATATTTT
CASSPPQGAAGNTIYF
>.|.|TRBJ1-4|TRBV28
TGTGCCGGGGGCGGGCAGGGAAAACTGTTTTTT
CAGGGQGKLFF
>.|.|TRBJ2-1|TRBV30
TGTGCCTGGAAACAGTCCTACAATGAGCAGTTCTTC
CAWKQSYNEQFF
>.|.|TRBJ1-1|TRBV28
TGTGCCAGCAGTTCCAGAAACACTGAAGCTTTCTTT
CASSSRNTEAFF
>.|.|TRBJ2-6|TRBV15
TGTGCCACCAGCAGAGCGGGGTCTGGGGCCAACGTCCTGACTTTC
CATSRAGSGANVLTF
>TRBD1|.|TRBJ1-4|TRBV7-2
TGTGCCAGCAGCGTTAAGACAGGGGCTAATGAAAAACTGTTTTTT
CASSVKTGANEKLFF
>.|.|TRBJ1-2|TRBV9
TGTGCCAGCAGCGACACATATGGCTACACCTTC
CASSDTYGYTF
>.|.|TRBJ1-4|TRBV7-9
TGTGCCAGCAGCCTTCACCACCGACGGGCAACTAATGAAAAACTGTTTTTT
CASSLHHRRATNEKLFF
>.|.|TRBJ2-1|TRBV5-4
TGTGCCAGCAGCGAGGGTCGGGGTGAGCAGTTCTTC
CASSEGRGEQFF
>.|.|TRBJ2-7|TRBV28
TGTGCCAGCCAGGACTCGACCTACGAGCAGTACTTC
CASQDSTYEQYF
>.|.|TRBJ1-2|TRBV5-1
TGCGCCAGCAGCTTATTGGGGCAGGCTAACTATGGCTACACCTTC
CASSLLGQANYGYTF
>TRBD2|.|TRBJ2-2|TRBV15
TGTGCCACCAGCAGAGATAAAACTAGCGGGGCCTCTACCGGGGAGCTGTTTTTT
CATSRDKTSGASTGELFF
>.|once|TRBJ2-3|TRBV7-3
TGTGCCAGCAGCCGAGAGGGAGGTGTTGGCGCAGATACGCAGTATTTT
CASSREGGVGADTQYF
>.|.|TRBJ1-3|TRBV4-2
TGTGCCAGCAGCCAAGATATGAGAAAGGCTGGAAACACCATATATTTT
CASSQDMRKAGNTIYF
>TRBD1|.|TRBJ2-7|TRBV2
TGTGCCAGCAACCCCCCTGGGACAGGGGGTAACGAGCAGTACTTC
CASNPPGTGGNEQYF
>.|once|TRBJ1-2|TRBV4-1
TGCGCCAGCAGCCAAGTAAGCGAGGGCGGCTACACCTTC
CASSQVSEGGYTF
>.|.|TRBJ1-1|TRBV27
TGTGCCAGCTTCACCTTGGGGCAGACGAACACTGAAGCTTTCTTT
CASFTLGQTNTEAFF
>.|.|TRBJ2-7|TRBV11-2
TGTGCCAGCAGCTTAGATAGGGTTTCCTACGAGCAGTACTTC
CASSLDRVSYEQYF
>.|.|TRBJ1-1|TRBV2
TGTGCCAGCAGTGAGGGACGGGACACTGAAGCTTTCTTT
CASSEGRDTEAFF
>.|.|TRBJ2-1|TRBV5-1
TGCGCCAGCAGCTTGGGTGGGGCCTCCTACAATGAGCAGTTCTTC
CASSLGGASYNEQFF
>TRBD2|.|TRBJ2-3|TRBV4-1
TGCGCCAGCAGCCAAGATGGGCTAGCGGGAGGGCCATCAGATACGCAGTATTTT
CASSQDGLAGGPSDTQYF
>TRBD2|.|TRBJ2-1|TRBV6-4
TGTGCCAGCAGCGAGCGGGGGGGCCGGTACAATGAGCAGTTCTTC
CASSERGGRYNEQFF
>.|.|TRBJ1-6|TRBV6-6
TGTGCCAGCAGTTACGTGGATTCACCCCTCCACTTT
CASSYVDSPLHF
>TRBD1|.|TRBJ1-1|TRBV28
TGTGCCAGCAGTGCGACAGGGGGTCTTACTGAAGCTTTCTTT
CASSATGGLTEAFF
>.|.|TRBJ2-5|TRBV27
TGTGCCAGCAGAGGGGTGGGGTTGGCGGAGACCCAGTACTTC
CASRGVGLAETQYF
>.|.|TRBJ2-3|TRBV6-1
TGTGCCAGCAGCACCGGTACCACAGATACGCAGTATTTT
CASSTGTTDTQYF
>TRBD1|.|TRBJ2-5|TRBV7-3
TGTGCCAGCAGCTCTGGGGGGACAGGGAAGATTGAGGAGACCCAGTACTTC
CASSSGGTGKIEETQYF
>.|.|TRBJ2-5|TRBV11-2
TGTGCCAGCAGCCAAGACCCCTGGGTTGAGACCCAGTACTTC
CASSQDPWVETQYF
>TRBD1|.|TRBJ1-2|TRBV5-1
TGCGCCAGCGGCCCAGGGGGCTTACAGGCCGGCTACACCTTC
CASGPGGLQAGYTF
>TRBD1|.|TRBJ1-2|TRBV10-2
TGCGCCAGCAGTGGGCTACTTGGGACAGATTATGGCTACACCTTC
CASSGLLGTDYGYTF
>.|few|TRBJ2-7|TRBV29-1
TGCAGCGTTGATGGAGGCCCGGGACGTCCTTCCTACGAGCAGTACTTC
CSVDGGPGRPSYEQYF
>TRBD1|.|TRBJ2-7|TRBV27
TGTGCCAGCAGTCTTCGCGGACAGGGGAACTACGAGCAGTACTTC
CASSLRGQGNYEQYF
>TRBD1|.|TRBJ1-2|TRBV27
TGTGCCAGCAGAAGACAGGGGATTTTCGGAGGCTACACCTTC
CASRRQGIFGGYTF
>TRBD2|.|TRBJ2-1|TRBV19
TGTGCCAGTAGTAGCCCGACTAGCGGGGGGGATGAGCAGTTCTTC
CASSSPTSGGDEQFF
>.|.|TRBJ2-1|TRBV7-8
TGTGCCAGCAGCCTCGAAGGCTCGGGGTTTCGGGACAATGAGCAGTTCTTC
CASSLEGSGFRDNEQFF
>TRBD1|.|TRBJ2-7|TRBV5-4
TGTGCCAGCAGCTTCCGGGACAGATCCTACGAGCAGTACTTC
CASSFRDRSYEQYF
>.|.|TRBJ2-1|TRBV7-2
TGTGCCAGCAGCTTAGCTCACAGCTCCTACAATGAGCAGTTCTTC
CASSLAHSSYNEQFF
>TRBD1|once|TRBJ1-5|TRBV19
TGTGCCAGTAGTAGAAAAGACAGGGTAACTTACAATCAGCCCCAGCATTTT
CASSRKDRVTYNQPQHF
>.|once|TRBJ2-3|TRBV11-2
TGTGCCAGCAGCTTAGAGCGGTTCCTCACAGATACGCAGTATTTT
CASSLERFLTDTQYF
>.|.|TRBJ2-3|TRBV11-3
TGTGCCAGCAGCTTACGGACTACAGATACGCAGTATTTT
CASSLRTTDTQYF
>.|.|TRBJ1-1|TRBV6-1
TGTGCCAGCAGATTTCAGCTGAACACTGAAGCTTTCTTT
CASRFQLNTEAFF
>TRBD1|.|TRBJ1-1|TRBV9
TGTGCCAGCAGCGCGAAAAAAGGACAGGGGCGAATATGGAACACTGAAGCTTTCTTT
CASSAKKGQGRIWNTEAFF
>.|.|TRBJ2-5|TRBV7-3
TGTGCCAGCAGCGGCGCCGGGGGGCCGAGAGAGACCCAGTACTTC
CASSGAGGPRETQYF
>.|.|TRBJ1-2|TRBV19
TGTGCCAGTAACACCCCGAGCGTGGGCTACACCTTC
CASNTPSVGYTF
>.|.|TRBJ2-1|TRBV7-3
TGTGCCAGCAGCTTATTGGAGGGCTCCTACAATGAGCAGTTCTTC
CASSLLEGSYNEQFF
>.|.|TRBJ1-3|TRBV4-3
TGCGCCAGCAGCCCTGAATGGGGTAGCAGCTCTGGAAACACCATATATTTT
CASSPEWGSSSGNTIYF
>TRBD2|once|TRBJ2-3|TRBV9
TGTGCCAGCAGCGTAGGTACTAGCGGGAGGCATTACACAGATACGCAGTATTTT
CASSVGTSGRHYTDTQYF